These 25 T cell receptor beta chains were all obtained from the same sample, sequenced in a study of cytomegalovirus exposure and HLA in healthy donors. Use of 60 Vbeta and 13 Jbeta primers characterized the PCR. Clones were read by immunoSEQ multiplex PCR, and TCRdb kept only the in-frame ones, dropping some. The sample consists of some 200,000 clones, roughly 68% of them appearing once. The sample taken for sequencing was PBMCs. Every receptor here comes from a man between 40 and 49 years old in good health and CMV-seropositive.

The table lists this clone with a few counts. CDR3 nucleotide sequence: TGTGCCAGCAGCGCCGGGGGGGCCTATAACTATGGCTACACCTTC. Translating it yields CASSAGGAYNYGYTF. The V gene is TRBV5-6, the J gene TRBJ1-2; tentative D call: TRBD1 (6 bases). V was clipped by 4 bases and J by 1 base, with 14 bases between them. CDR1 is SGHDT and CDR2 is YYEEEE in the germline V gene. The CDR3 covers 15 residues.

CDR3 in DNA: TGTGCCAGCAAACTACAGGGAATCACTGAAGCTTTCTTT. Translating it yields CASKLQGITEAFF. The chain employs TRBV6-5 and TRBJ1-1; D may be TRBD1 (6 bases). Germline CDR1 is MNHEY and CDR2 is SVGAGI. The V end lost 7 bases, the J end lost 4 bases, and 13 bases lay between the germline ends. The CDR3 spans 13 residues.

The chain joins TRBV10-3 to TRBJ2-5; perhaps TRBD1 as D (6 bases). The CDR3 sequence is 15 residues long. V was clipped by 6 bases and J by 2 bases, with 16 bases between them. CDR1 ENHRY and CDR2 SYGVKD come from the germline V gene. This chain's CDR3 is CAISELTGAQETQYF. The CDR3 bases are TGTGCCATCAGCGAATTGACAGGTGCACAAGAGACCCAGTACTTC.

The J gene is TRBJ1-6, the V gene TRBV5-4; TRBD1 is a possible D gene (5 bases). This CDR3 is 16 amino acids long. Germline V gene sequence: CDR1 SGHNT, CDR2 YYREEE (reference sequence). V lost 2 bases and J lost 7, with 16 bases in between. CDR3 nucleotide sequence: TGTGCCAGCAGCTTCCCGGGGGGACCGCAGAATTCACCCCTCCACTTT. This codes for CASSFPGGPQNSPLHF. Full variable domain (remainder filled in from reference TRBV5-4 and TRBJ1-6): ETGVTQSPTHLIKTRGQQVTLRCSSQSGHNTVSWYQQALGQGPQFIFQYYREEENGRGNFPPRFSGLQFPNYSSELNVNALELDDSALYLCASSFPGGPQNSPLHFGNGTRLTVT.

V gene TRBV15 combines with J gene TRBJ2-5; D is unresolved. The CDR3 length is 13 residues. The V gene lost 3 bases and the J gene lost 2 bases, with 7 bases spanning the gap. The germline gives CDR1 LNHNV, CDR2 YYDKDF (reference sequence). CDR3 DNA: TGTGCCACCAGCAGCAGATTTCAAGAGACCCAGTACTTC. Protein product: CATSSRFQETQYF.

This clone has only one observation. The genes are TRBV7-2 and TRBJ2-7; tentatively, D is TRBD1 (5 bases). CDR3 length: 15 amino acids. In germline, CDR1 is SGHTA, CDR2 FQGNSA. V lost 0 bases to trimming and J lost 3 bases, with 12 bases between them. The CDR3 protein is CASSLAPGINYEQYF. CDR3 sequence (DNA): TGTGCCAGCAGCTTAGCGCCAGGGATAAACTACGAGCAGTACTTC.

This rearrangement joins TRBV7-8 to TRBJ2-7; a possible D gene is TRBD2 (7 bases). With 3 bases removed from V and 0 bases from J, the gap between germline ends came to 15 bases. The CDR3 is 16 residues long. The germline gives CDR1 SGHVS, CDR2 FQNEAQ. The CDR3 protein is CASSFGGGRGSYEQYF. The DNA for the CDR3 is TGTGCCAGCAGCTTTGGCGGGGGCCGGGGCTCCTACGAGCAGTACTTC. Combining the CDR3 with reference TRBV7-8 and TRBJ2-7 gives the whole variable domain GAGVSQSPRYKVAKRGQDVALRCDPISGHVSLFWYQQALGQGPEFLTYFQNEAQLDKSGLPSDRFFAERPEGSVSTLKIQRTQQEDSAVYLCASSFGGGRGSYEQYFGPGTRLTVT.

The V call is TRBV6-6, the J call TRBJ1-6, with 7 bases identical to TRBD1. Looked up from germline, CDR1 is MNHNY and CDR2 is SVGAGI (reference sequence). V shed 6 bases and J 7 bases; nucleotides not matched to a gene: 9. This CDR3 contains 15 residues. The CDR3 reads CASSLSGTENSPLHF. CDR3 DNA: TGTGCCAGCAGCTTGTCCGGGACAGAGAATTCACCCCTCCACTTT.

CDR3 DNA sequence: TGTGCCAGTAGTTCCCGCGGACTAACGGCCCTGAATGAGCAGTTCTTC. Its translation: CASSSRGLTALNEQFF. This chain connects TRBV19 to TRBJ2-1, with D possibly being TRBD2 (6 bases). CDR1 LNHDA and CDR2 SQIVND come from the germline V gene (reference sequence). The CDR3 has 16 amino acids. Trimming cost V 5 bases and J 7 bases, with 21 bases left between them.

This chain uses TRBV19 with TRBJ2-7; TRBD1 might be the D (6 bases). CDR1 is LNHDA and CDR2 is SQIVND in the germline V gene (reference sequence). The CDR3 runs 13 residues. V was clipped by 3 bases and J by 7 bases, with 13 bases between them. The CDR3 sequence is CASSIGGAGEQYF. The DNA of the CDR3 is TGTGCCAGTAGTATTGGGGGCGCGGGTGAGCAGTACTTC. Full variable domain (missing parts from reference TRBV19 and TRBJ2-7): DGGITQSPKYLFRKEGQNVTLSCEQNLNHDAMYWYRQDPGQGLRLIYYSQIVNDFQKGDIAEGYSVSREKKESFPLTVTSAQKNPTAFYLCASSIGGAGEQYFGPGTRLTVT.

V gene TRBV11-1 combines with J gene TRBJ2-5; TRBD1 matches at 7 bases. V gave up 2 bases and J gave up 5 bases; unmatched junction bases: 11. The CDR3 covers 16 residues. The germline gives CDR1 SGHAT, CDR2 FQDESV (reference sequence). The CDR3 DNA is TGTGCCAGCAGCTTACCCGCGACAGGGATAAGGGAGACCCAGTACTTC. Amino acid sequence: CASSLPATGIRETQYF. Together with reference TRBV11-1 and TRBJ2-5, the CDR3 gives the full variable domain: EAEVAQSPRYKITEKSQAVAFWCDPISGHATLYWYRQILGQGPELLVQFQDESVVDDSQLPKDRFSAERLKGVDSTLKIQPAELGDSAMYLCASSLPATGIRETQYFGPGTRLLVL.

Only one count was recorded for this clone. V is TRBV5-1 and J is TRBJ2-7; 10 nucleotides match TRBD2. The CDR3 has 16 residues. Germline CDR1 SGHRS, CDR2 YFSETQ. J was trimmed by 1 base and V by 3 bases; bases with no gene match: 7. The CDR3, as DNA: TGCGCCAGCAGCTCGGGGACTAGCGTTGCTTCCTACGAGCAGTACTTC. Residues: CASSSGTSVASYEQYF. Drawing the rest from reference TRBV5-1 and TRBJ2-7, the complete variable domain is KAGVTQTPRYLIKTRGQQVTLSCSPISGHRSVSWYQQTPGQGLQFLFEYFSETQRNKGNFPGRFSGRQFSNSRSEMNVSTLELGDSALYLCASSSGTSVASYEQYFGPGTRLTVT.

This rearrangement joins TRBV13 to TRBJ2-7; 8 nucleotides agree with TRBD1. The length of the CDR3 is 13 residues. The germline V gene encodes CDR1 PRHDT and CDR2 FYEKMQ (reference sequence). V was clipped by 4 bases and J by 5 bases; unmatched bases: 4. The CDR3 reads CASSYWTGNEQYF. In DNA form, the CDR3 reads TGTGCCAGCAGCTACTGGACAGGGAACGAGCAGTACTTC.

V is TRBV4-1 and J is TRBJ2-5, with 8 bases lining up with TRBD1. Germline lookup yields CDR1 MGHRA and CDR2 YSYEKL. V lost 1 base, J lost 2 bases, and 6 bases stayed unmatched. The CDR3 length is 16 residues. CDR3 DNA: TGCGCCAGCAGCCAAGCTAAGGGGACAGGACAAGAGACCCAGTACTTC. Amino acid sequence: CASSQAKGTGQETQYF.

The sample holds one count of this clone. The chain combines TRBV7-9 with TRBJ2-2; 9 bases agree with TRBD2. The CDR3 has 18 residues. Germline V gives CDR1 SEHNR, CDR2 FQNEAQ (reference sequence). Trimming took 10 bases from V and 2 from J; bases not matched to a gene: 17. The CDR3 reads CAIERSFIAGDNTGELFF. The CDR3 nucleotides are TGTGCCATCGAACGGTCTTTCATAGCGGGGGATAACACCGGGGAGCTGTTTTTT.

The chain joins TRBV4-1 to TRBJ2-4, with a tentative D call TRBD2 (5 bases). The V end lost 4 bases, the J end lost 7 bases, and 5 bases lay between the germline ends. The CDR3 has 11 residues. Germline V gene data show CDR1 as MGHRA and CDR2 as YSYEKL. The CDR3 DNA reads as TGCGCCAGCAGCCCGGGGAACATTCAGTACTTC. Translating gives CASSPGNIQYF.

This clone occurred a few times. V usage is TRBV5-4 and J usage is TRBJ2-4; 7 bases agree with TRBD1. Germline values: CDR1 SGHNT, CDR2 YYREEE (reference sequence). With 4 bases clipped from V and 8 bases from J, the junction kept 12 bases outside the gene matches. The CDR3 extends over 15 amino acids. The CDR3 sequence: CASSATTGAWDIQYF. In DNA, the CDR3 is TGTGCCAGCAGCGCAACCACAGGGGCGTGGGACATTCAGTACTTC.

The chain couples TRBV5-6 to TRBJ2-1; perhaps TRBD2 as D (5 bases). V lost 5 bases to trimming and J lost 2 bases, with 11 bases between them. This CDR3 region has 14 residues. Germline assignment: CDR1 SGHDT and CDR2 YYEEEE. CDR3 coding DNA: TGTGCCAGCAGTTCTGGGGAGCCCTACAATGAGCAGTTCTTC. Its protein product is CASSSGEPYNEQFF.

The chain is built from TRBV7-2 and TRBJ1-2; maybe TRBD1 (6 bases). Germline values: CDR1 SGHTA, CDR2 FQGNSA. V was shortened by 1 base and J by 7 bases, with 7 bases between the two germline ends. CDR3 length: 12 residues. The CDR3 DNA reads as TGTGCCAGCAGCTTAGGGGGGCTTGGCTACACCTTC. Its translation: CASSLGGLGYTF.

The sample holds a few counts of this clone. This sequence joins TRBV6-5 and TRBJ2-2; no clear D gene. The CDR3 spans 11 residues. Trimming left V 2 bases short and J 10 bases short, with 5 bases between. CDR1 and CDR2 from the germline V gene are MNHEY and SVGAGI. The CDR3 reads CASSYEEELFF. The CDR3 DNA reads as TGTGCCAGCAGTTACGAGGAGGAGCTGTTTTTT.

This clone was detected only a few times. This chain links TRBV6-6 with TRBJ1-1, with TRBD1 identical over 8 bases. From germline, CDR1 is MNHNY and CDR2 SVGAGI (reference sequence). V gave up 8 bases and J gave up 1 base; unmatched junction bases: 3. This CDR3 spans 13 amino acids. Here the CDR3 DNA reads TGTGCCAGCGTGACAGGGGAGAACACTGAAGCTTTCTTT. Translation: CASVTGENTEAFF.

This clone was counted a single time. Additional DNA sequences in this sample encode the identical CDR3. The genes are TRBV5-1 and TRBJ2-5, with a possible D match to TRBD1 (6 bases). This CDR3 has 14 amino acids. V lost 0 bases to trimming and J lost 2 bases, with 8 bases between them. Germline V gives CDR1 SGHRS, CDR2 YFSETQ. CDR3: CASSLGTAQETQYF. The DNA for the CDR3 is TGCGCCAGCAGCTTGGGGACAGCACAAGAGACCCAGTACTTC.

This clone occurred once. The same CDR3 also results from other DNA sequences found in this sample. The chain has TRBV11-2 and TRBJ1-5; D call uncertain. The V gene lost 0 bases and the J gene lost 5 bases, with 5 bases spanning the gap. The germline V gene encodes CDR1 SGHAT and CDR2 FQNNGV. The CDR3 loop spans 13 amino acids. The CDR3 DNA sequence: TGTGCCAGCAGCTTAGAGCGGGATCAGCCCCAGCATTTT. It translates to CASSLERDQPQHF.

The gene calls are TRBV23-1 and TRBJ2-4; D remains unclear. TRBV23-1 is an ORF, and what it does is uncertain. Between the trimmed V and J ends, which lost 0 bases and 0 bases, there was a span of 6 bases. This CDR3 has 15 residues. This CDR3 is CASSQSQLAKNIQYF. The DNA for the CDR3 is TGCGCCAGCAGTCAATCACAGCTAGCCAAAAACATTCAGTACTTC.

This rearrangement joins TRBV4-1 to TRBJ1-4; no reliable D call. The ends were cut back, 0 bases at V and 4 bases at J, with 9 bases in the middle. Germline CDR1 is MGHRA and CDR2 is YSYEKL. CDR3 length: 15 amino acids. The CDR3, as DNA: TGCGCCAGCAGCCAAGATTCCACTGTTAATGAAAAACTGTTTTTT. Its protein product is CASSQDSTVNEKLFF.